The present T cell receptor beta chain was sequenced within a study of graft-versus-host responses after intestinal transplantation. Turning to the study itself: Recipients got multivisceral, liver-intestinal, or isolated intestinal transplants. Every one of the recipients received anti-thymocyte globulin induction and afterwards took tacrolimus and steroids for around 3 years.

The data were produced by immunoSEQ multiplex PCR, yet TCRdb's version contains in-frame clones alone and is incomplete. The table shows 80,000 to 100,000 clones, with about 93% occurring only once. Study outcomes and limitations: Early post-transplant falls in HvG clones accompanied the peak levels of circulating GvH clones.

Trimming pared 7 bases from V and 1 base from J, leaving 10 bases between. The CDR3 contains 13 residues. Germline CDR1 SGHTA, CDR2 FQGNSA. To note about this clone: Its target is not known.

This TCR derives from a human donor who received an intestinal transplant. The chain carries TRBV7-2 and TRBJ1-1; D gene unclear. The starting material was unstimulated CD4+ T cells sorted from spleen or lymph node cells, obtained before intestinal transplant. This CDR3 is CASNREPNTEAFF. The DNA of the CDR3 is TGTGCCAGCAACAGAGAGCCGAACACTGAAGCTTTCTTT. Combining the CDR3 with reference TRBV7-2 and TRBJ1-1 gives the whole variable domain GAGVSQSPSNKVTEKGKDVELRCDPISGHTALYWYRQSLGQGLEFLIYFQGNSAPDKSGLPSDRFSAERTGGSVSTLTIQRTQQEDSAVYLCASNREPNTEAFFGQGTRLTVV.